These 15 T cell receptor beta chains came from one sample sequenced in a study of blood T cell repertoires in COVID-19. Profiling relied on immunoSEQ multiplex PCR, and the TCRdb table lists in-frame clones only, not all of them. The table has 250,000 to 350,000 clones, 70% to 85% seen once. The sample comprised peripheral blood. These receptor sequences come from a human donor with COVID-19, enrolled during active disease. The donor label of this sample is uncertain.

As concerns this clone: In the same sample, other DNA sequences code for this CDR3. CDR3 coding DNA: TGTGCCAGCAGCCCCCAGGGAAGCTCCTACGAGCAGTACTTC. This sequence encodes CASSPQGSSYEQYF. V and J are TRBV7-2 and TRBJ2-7; maybe TRBD1 (5 bases). V was pared by 5 bases and J by 0 bases, with 11 bases between. This CDR3 has 14 residues. Germline V gene data show CDR1 as SGHTA and CDR2 as FQGNSA.

V gene TRBV19 combines with J gene TRBJ2-5; 12 bases are a match to TRBD2. The germline gives CDR1 LNHDA, CDR2 SQIVND (reference sequence). Trimming cost V 3 bases and J 5 bases; bases outside gene matches: 7. The CDR3 has 16 residues. The CDR3 sequence is CASSIGLAGSPETQYF. The CDR3 bases are TGTGCCAGTAGTATCGGACTAGCGGGAAGCCCGGAGACCCAGTACTTC.

This chain uses TRBV5-1 with TRBJ2-1; 8 nucleotides line up with TRBD1. The length of the CDR3 is 16 residues. V gave up 0 bases and J gave up 4 bases; unmatched junction bases: 6. Germline V lookup: CDR1 SGHRS, CDR2 YFSETQ. The CDR3 here is CASSLDGQGDYNEQFF. CDR3 in DNA: TGCGCCAGCAGCTTGGACGGACAGGGAGATTACAATGAGCAGTTCTTC.

The chain carries TRBV5-1 and TRBJ2-5; TRBD2 is a possible D gene (6 bases). The CDR3 is 16 amino acids. Per the germline V gene, CDR1 is SGHRS and CDR2 is YFSETQ. Trimming removed 0 bases from V and 1 base from J, with 13 bases in between. The CDR3 reads CASSLGAGRFQETQYF. DNA for the CDR3: TGCGCCAGCAGCTTGGGGGCGGGGAGATTCCAAGAGACCCAGTACTTC.

V and J are TRBV7-2 and TRBJ2-3; D is perhaps TRBD2 (6 bases). Germline V CDR1 and CDR2: SGHTA, FQGNSA. Between the trimmed V and J ends, which lost 0 bases and 5 bases, there was a span of 12 bases. The CDR3 is made up of 15 amino acids. The CDR3 loop is CASSLAGGIVDTQYF. DNA for the CDR3: TGTGCCAGCAGCTTAGCAGGCGGGATTGTAGATACGCAGTATTTT.

This clone was detected only once. The chain has TRBV19 and TRBJ1-1; no clear D. Germline lookup yields CDR1 LNHDA and CDR2 SQIVND (reference sequence). Trimming left V 10 bases short and J 1 base short, with 13 bases between. CDR3 length: 13 residues. Here the CDR3 reads CATRSTSNTEAFF. The CDR3 region has the DNA TGTGCCACCAGATCAACCTCGAACACTGAAGCTTTCTTT.

The rearrangement joins TRBV5-1 to TRBJ2-1, with 7 bases that match TRBD2. V lost 0 bases and J lost 6; bases outside the gene matches: 6. This CDR3 spans 15 amino acids. CDR1 is SGHRS and CDR2 is YFSETQ in the germline V gene. In DNA form, the CDR3 reads TGCGCCAGCAGCTTGGAATCAGGGACTACCAATGAGCAGTTCTTC. As protein: CASSLESGTTNEQFF.

This clone was observed a few times. The V gene is TRBV27, the J gene TRBJ1-4, with TRBD1 as a possible D gene (5 bases). The ends were cut back, 0 bases at V and 8 bases at J, with 13 bases in the middle. Germline V gene sequence: CDR1 MNHEY, CDR2 SMNVEV (reference sequence). This CDR3 contains 15 residues. The CDR3 nucleotides are TGTGCCAGCAGTTTATCGTGGCAGGGTGTGGAAAAACTGTTTTTT. This codes for CASSLSWQGVEKLFF.

The chain is built from TRBV12-3 or TRBV12-4 and TRBJ1-2, with 8 bases that match TRBD1. V lost 6 bases and J lost 6; bases outside the gene matches: 6. The length of the CDR3 is 13 residues. The CDR3 loop reads CASRETGEHGYTF. The CDR3 coding sequence is TGTGCCAGCAGAGAGACAGGGGAACATGGCTACACCTTC.

The genes are TRBV6-5 and TRBJ1-5; D ambiguous. Germline loops: CDR1 MNHEY, CDR2 SVGAGI. The CDR3 runs 12 residues. Between the trimmed V and J ends, which lost 2 bases and 11 bases, there was a span of 10 bases. DNA for the CDR3: TGTGCCAGCAGTTACCTTCACGGGGCCCAGCATTTT. The encoded protein is CASSYLHGAQHF.

This clone appeared a few times. The chain has TRBV6-6 and TRBJ2-7; 9 positions agree with TRBD1. Losses at the gene ends were 8 bases for V and 3 bases for J; bases not matched to a gene: 5. Germline values: CDR1 MNHNY, CDR2 SVGAGI (reference sequence). The CDR3 covers 13 residues. DNA of the CDR3: TGTGCCAGCGCCGGGACAGGGTACTACGAGCAGTACTTC. Translating gives CASAGTGYYEQYF.

This chain uses TRBV20-1 with TRBJ1-1; 7 nucleotides line up with TRBD1. The CDR3 totals 11 residues. Germline V gene sequence: CDR1 DFQATT, CDR2 SNEGSKA (reference sequence). V lost 5 bases and J lost 5; bases outside the gene matches: 2. The CDR3: CSAVQGTEAFF. The CDR3 DNA is TGCAGTGCTGTACAGGGGACTGAAGCTTTCTTT.

The chain carries TRBV11-2 and TRBJ1-2, with 7 nucleotides matching TRBD1. The CDR3 is 14 amino acids. J gave up 7 bases and V 5 bases, and 10 bases lay outside the gene matches. CDR1 and CDR2 (germline): SGHAT, FQNNGV. Here the CDR3 DNA reads TGTGCCAGCAGCCCGGACAGGCTGGGTGGTGGCTACACCTTC. It yields the protein CASSPDRLGGGYTF.

V usage is TRBV7-2 and J usage is TRBJ2-3; TRBD2 matches 10 bases. This CDR3 has 18 residues. The germline gives CDR1 SGHTA, CDR2 FQGNSA. The V segment lost 1 base and the J segment 2 bases; nucleotides outside the gene matches: 9. The CDR3 DNA reads as TGTGCCAGCAGCTTAGGCTTACTAGCGGGGCGGGTCACAGATACGCAGTATTTT. Amino acid sequence: CASSLGLLAGRVTDTQYF.

V and J are TRBV7-3 and TRBJ2-1; unclear D gene. The germline CDR1 and CDR2 sequences are SGHTA and FQGTGA. V was shortened by 1 base and J by 4 bases, with 8 bases between the two germline ends. The CDR3 runs 14 residues. Here the CDR3 DNA reads TGTGCCAGCAGCTTAAACGGTCTGTACAATGAGCAGTTCTTC. This sequence encodes CASSLNGLYNEQFF. Looking up the rest from reference TRBV7-3 and TRBJ2-1 gives the full variable domain: GAGVSQTPSNKVTEKGKYVELRCDPISGHTALYWYRQSLGQGPEFLIYFQGTGAADDSGLPNDRFFAVRPEGSVSTLKIQRTERGDSAVYLCASSLNGLYNEQFFGPGTRLTVL.